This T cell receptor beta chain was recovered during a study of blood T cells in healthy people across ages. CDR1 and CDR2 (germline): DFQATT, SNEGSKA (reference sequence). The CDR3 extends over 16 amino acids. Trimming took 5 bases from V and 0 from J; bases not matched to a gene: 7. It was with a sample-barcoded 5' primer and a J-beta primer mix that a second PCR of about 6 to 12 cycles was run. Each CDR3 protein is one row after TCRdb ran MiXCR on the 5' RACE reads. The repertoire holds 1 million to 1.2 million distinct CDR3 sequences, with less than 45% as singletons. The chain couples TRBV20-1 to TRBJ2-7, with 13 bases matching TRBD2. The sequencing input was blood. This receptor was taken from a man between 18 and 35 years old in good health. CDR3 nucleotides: TGCAGTGCTCCCGGACTAGCGGGGGCGAGCTCCTACGAGCAGTACTTC. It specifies CSAPGLAGASSYEQYF.